The next 22 T cell receptor beta chains were all read from a single sample in a study of blood T cells in healthy people across ages. Primed by a sample-barcoded 5' primer and a J-beta primer mix, a second PCR proceeded for about 7 to 11 cycles. A single record per CDR3 protein comes from TCRdb applying MiXCR to the 5' RACE reads. The sample has 730,000 or so distinct CDR3 sequences, 40% to 50% seen once. Sequencing was done on a sample of blood. These receptors were collected from a man of 80 years or more in good health.

This chain links TRBV6-6 with TRBJ1-3, with 9 bases identical to TRBD1. CDR1 and CDR2 from the germline V gene are MNHNY and SVGAGI (reference sequence). CDR3 length: 13 amino acids. Trimming took 2 bases from V and 7 from J; bases not matched to a gene: 0. CDR3 protein: CASSYGTGNTIYF. The CDR3 DNA follows: TGTGCCAGCAGTTACGGGACAGGGAACACCATATATTTT.

V gene TRBV29-1 combines with J gene TRBJ2-1; possible D gene TRBD2, 6 bases. Trimming removed 4 bases at V and 9 bases at J, with 13 bases between. The length of the CDR3 is 12 residues. Germline lookup yields CDR1 SQVTM and CDR2 ANQGSEA. The CDR3: CSVGRADSEQFF. The DNA for the CDR3 is TGCAGCGTTGGGAGGGCAGATAGTGAGCAGTTCTTC.

The chain carries TRBV5-5 and TRBJ1-1; D ambiguous. Germline CDR1 is SGHKS and CDR2 is YYEKEE (reference sequence). The CDR3 is 15 amino acids. Deletions cut 2 bases from V and 0 bases from J, with 11 bases between. CDR3 nucleotide sequence: TGTGCCAGCAGCTTCTCTCGGACTGTGAACACTGAAGCTTTCTTT. Its protein product is CASSFSRTVNTEAFF.

The sample holds a few counts of this clonotype. The V and J genes are TRBV4-3 and TRBJ1-2; unclear D gene. This CDR3 contains 12 residues. V lost 3 bases and J lost 7, with 9 bases in between. Germline-derived CDR1 and CDR2 are LGHNA and YSLEER. This CDR3 reads CASSHRGGGYTF. The DNA of the CDR3 is TGCGCCAGCAGCCATCGTGGAGGTGGCTACACCTTC.

The chain employs TRBV9 and TRBJ2-1, with 11 nucleotides matching TRBD2. Germline loops: CDR1 SGDLS, CDR2 YYNGEE. V trimming: 0 bases; J trimming: 6 bases; junction bases outside the gene matches: 17. The CDR3 is 20 amino acids. The CDR3 spells CASSVAPLGTSGRTGNEQFF. Written as DNA, the CDR3 is TGTGCCAGCAGCGTAGCTCCCCTGGGAACTAGCGGGAGAACAGGCAATGAGCAGTTCTTC.

This clonotype was found a few times. V and J are TRBV28 and TRBJ2-3, with 11 positions matching TRBD2. CDR1 is MDHEN and CDR2 is SYDVKM in the germline V gene. Losses at the gene ends were 2 bases for V and 14 bases for J; bases not matched to a gene: 3. The CDR3 spans 12 residues. CDR3 coding DNA: TGTGCCAGCAGTTTAACTAGCGGGAGTTGGTATTTT. Translation: CASSLTSGSWYF.

This clonotype appeared a few times. This chain uses TRBV4-1 with TRBJ2-1, with D perhaps TRBD1 or TRBD2 (5 bases each). The J call is uncertain, as TRBJ2-7 better fits the DNA end. Germline CDR1 is MGHRA and CDR2 is YSYEKL. The CDR3 is 17 residues long. The CDR3 sequence: CASSQRPGPSSYNEQYF. CDR3 nucleotides: TGCGCCAGCAGCCAGAGACCGGGACCCAGCTCCTACAATGAGCAGTACTTC.

This clonotype was seen a few times. The chain employs TRBV4-3 and TRBJ1-4; TRBD1 might be the D (6 bases). CDR1 and CDR2 from the germline V gene are LGHNA and YSLEER. V was trimmed by 4 bases and J by 7 bases, leaving 16 bases between them. This CDR3 contains 15 residues. CDR3 loop: CASSPTGIGGEKLFF. CDR3 DNA sequence: TGCGCCAGCAGCCCTACAGGGATAGGTGGTGAAAAACTGTTTTTT.

The chain employs TRBV28 and TRBJ2-7; the D call may be TRBD1 or TRBD2 (5 bases each). V was cut by 7 bases and J by 6 bases, with 19 bases left in between. Germline CDR1 reads MDHEN; CDR2 reads SYDVKM. The CDR3 is made up of 14 amino acids. The CDR3 DNA is TGTGCCAGCACCCGAAGTGGACTGGGGACCGAGCAGTACTTC. This sequence encodes CASTRSGLGTEQYF.

J is TRBJ2-1 and V is TRBV21-1. The J call may not be correct, given that the DNA end is closer to TRBJ2-7. TRBV21-1 is designated a pseudogene. CDR3 size: 14 residues. The CDR3 nucleotides read TGTGCCAGCAGCGCCCGTGTAGTACTCCGCGAGCAGTACTTC. Amino acids: CASSARVVLREQYF.

The chain joins TRBV12-5 to TRBJ1-1; the match to TRBD1 covers 7 bases. Germline-derived CDR1 and CDR2 are LGHNT and FRNRAP. The CDR3 consists of 15 residues. V trimming: 5 bases; J trimming: 3 bases; junction bases outside the gene matches: 9. The CDR3 bases are TGTGCTAGTGGTCCCAACAGGGGAGGGTACACTGAAGCTTTCTTT. Amino acid sequence: CASGPNRGGYTEAFF.

The chain uses TRBV25-1 and TRBJ2-1; D is uncertain. Germline V gene lookup returns CDR1 MGHDK and CDR2 SYGVNS. The CDR3 extends over 13 amino acids. Trimming took 7 bases from V and 4 from J, leaving 11 bases between them. The CDR3 sequence is CASIGPPYNEQFF. The DNA of the CDR3 is TGTGCCAGCATAGGACCTCCTTACAATGAGCAGTTCTTC.

This clonotype has a handful of counts. The chain couples TRBV20-1 to TRBJ2-5, with D uncertain. Germline loops: CDR1 DFQATT, CDR2 SNEGSKA (reference sequence). This CDR3 comprises 14 residues. Trimming cost V 3 bases and J 5 bases, with 16 bases left between them. The CDR3 DNA follows: TGCAGTGCTAGTGTCTCGTTAGGAGAGGAGACCCAGTACTTC. Translation gives CSASVSLGEETQYF.

This clonotype was seen ten or more times. The V call is TRBV20-1, the J call TRBJ1-5; 9 bases map to TRBD1. Trimming removed 3 bases from V and 7 bases from J; junction bases left unmatched: 10. The CDR3 has 15 amino acids. Germline CDR1 reads DFQATT; CDR2 reads SNEGSKA (reference sequence). CDR3 region: CSARPGQGVGQPQHF. The CDR3 DNA is TGCAGTGCTAGGCCGGGACAGGGTGTCGGGCAGCCCCAGCATTTT.

This clonotype was seen many times. V usage is TRBV6-2 or TRBV6-3 and J usage is TRBJ2-7; TRBD2 matches 8 bases. Per the germline V gene, CDR1 is MNHEY and CDR2 is SVGEGT. V gave up 2 bases and J gave up 7 bases; unmatched junction bases: 10. There are 15 residues in the CDR3. CDR3 amino acids: CASSYGGSGKWEQYF. CDR3 DNA sequence: TGTGCCAGCAGTTACGGCGGTAGCGGGAAATGGGAGCAGTACTTC.

This clonotype was detected only a few times. The rearrangement uses TRBV20-1 and TRBJ1-6; 7 bases align to TRBD1. This CDR3 spans 16 amino acids. Per germline, CDR1 DFQATT and CDR2 SNEGSKA (reference sequence). V gave up 3 bases and J gave up 10 bases; unmatched junction bases: 15. CDR3 nucleotides: TGCAGTGCTAGGGAACGACAGGGAGGTCGGGGATCACCCCTCCACTTT. This gives the protein CSARERQGGRGSPLHF.

The V and J genes are TRBV20-1 and TRBJ1-5, with a possible D match to TRBD1 (5 bases). Trimming pared 1 base from V and 4 bases from J, leaving 20 bases between. This CDR3 has 17 residues. Germline V lookup: CDR1 DFQATT, CDR2 SNEGSKA (reference sequence). The CDR3 nucleotides are TGCAGTGCTAGAGCCCCGGGGCAGAATCCTCATAATCAGCCCCAGCATTTT. Amino acids: CSARAPGQNPHNQPQHF.

V and J are TRBV7-2 and TRBJ2-7; D ambiguous. This CDR3 spans 17 amino acids. Per the germline V gene, CDR1 is SGHTA and CDR2 is FQGNSA. The V end was cut by 2 bases, the J end by 0 bases, with 17 bases between. Here the CDR3 DNA reads TGTGCCAGCAGCTTAATGCCCCCTAGGACGGTCTCCTACGAGCAGTACTTC. As protein: CASSLMPPRTVSYEQYF.

This rearrangement joins TRBV4-1 to TRBJ1-5; D remains ambiguous. Germline V gives CDR1 MGHRA, CDR2 YSYEKL. CDR3 length: 16 residues. Trimming pared 1 base from V and 4 bases from J, leaving 14 bases between. The CDR3 DNA follows: TGCGCCAGCAGCCAAGGGGTGAGCGGCCCAAATCAGCCCCAGCATTTT. This gives the protein CASSQGVSGPNQPQHF.

The V and J genes are TRBV28 and TRBJ2-5; possibly TRBD2 for D (6 bases). The germline V and J ends were trimmed by 3 bases and 2 bases, with 16 bases remaining between them. Germline V CDR1 and CDR2: MDHEN, SYDVKM. There are 16 residues in the CDR3. The DNA of the CDR3 is TGTGCCAGCAGTTTGCTGCAGCGGGTAGGACAAGAGACCCAGTACTTC. Protein product: CASSLLQRVGQETQYF. Based on the CDR3 plus reference TRBV28 and TRBJ2-5, the full variable domain is DVKVTQSSRYLVKRTGEKVFLECVQDMDHENMFWYRQDPGLGLRLIYFSYDVKMKEKGDIPEGYSVSREKKERFSLILESASTNQTSMYLCASSLLQRVGQETQYFGPGTRLLVL.

The gene calls are TRBV23-1 and TRBJ2-5; tentatively, D is TRBD1 (5 bases). TRBV23-1 is an ORF, with its function uncertain. Trimming took off 0 bases at V and 5 bases at J, with 10 bases between the two ends. The CDR3 is made up of 14 amino acids. The CDR3 spells CASSQSQGWETQYF. The DNA of the CDR3 is TGCGCCAGCAGTCAATCCCAGGGCTGGGAGACCCAGTACTTC.

Ten or more counts support this clonotype. The V call is TRBV28, the J call TRBJ2-6; tentatively, D is TRBD2 (6 bases). The CDR3 loop spans 14 amino acids. CDR1 and CDR2 from the germline V gene are MDHEN and SYDVKM. With 4 bases removed from V and 2 bases from J, the gap between germline ends came to 6 bases. CDR3 in amino acids: CASSSGAGANVLTF. The DNA for the CDR3 is TGTGCCAGCAGTTCGGGAGCTGGGGCCAACGTCCTGACTTTC.